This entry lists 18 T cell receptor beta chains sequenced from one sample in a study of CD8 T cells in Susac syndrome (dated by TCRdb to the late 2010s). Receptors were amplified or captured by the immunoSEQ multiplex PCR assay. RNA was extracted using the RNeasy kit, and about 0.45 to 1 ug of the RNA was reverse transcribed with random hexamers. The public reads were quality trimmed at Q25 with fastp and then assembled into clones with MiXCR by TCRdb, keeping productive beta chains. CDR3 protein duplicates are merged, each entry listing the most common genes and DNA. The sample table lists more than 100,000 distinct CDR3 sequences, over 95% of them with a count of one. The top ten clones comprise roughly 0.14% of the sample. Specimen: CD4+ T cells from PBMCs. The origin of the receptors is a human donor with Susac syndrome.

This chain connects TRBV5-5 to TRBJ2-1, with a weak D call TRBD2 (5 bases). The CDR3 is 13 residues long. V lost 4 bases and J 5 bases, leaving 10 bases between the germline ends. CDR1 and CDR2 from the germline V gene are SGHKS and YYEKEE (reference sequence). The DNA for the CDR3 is TGTGCCAGCAGCACCGGGAAGCACAATGAGCAGTTCTTC. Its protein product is CASSTGKHNEQFF. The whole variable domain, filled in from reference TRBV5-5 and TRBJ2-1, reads DAGVTQSPTHLIKTRGQQVTLRCSPISGHKSVSWYQQVLGQGPQFIFQYYEKEERGRGNFPDRFSARQFPNYSSELNVNALLLGDSALYLCASSTGKHNEQFFGPGTRLTVL.

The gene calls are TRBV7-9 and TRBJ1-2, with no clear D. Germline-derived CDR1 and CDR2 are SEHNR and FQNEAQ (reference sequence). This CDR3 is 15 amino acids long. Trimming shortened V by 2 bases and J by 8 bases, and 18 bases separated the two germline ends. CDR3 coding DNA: TGTGCCAGCAGCTTATCCCTGGGCCCATCTTACGGCTACACCTTC. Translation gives CASSLSLGPSYGYTF. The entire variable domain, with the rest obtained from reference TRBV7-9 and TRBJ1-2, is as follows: DTGVSQNPRHKITKRGQNVTFRCDPISEHNRLYWYRQTLGQGPEFLTYFQNEAQLEKSRLLSDRFSAERPKGSFSTLEIQRTEQGDSAMYLCASSLSLGPSYGYTFGSGTRLTVV.

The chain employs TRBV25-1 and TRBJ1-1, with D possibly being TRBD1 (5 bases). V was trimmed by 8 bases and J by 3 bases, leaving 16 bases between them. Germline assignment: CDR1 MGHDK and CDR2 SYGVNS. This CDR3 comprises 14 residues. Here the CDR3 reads CASVKQGGDTEAFF. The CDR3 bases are TGTGCCAGCGTCAAGCAAGGAGGGGACACTGAAGCTTTCTTT.

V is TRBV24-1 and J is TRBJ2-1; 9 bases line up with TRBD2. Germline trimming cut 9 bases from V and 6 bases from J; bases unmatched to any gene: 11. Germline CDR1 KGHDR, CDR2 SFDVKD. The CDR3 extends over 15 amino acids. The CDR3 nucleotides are TGTGCCACCGGAGTGACTAGCGGTCCTGGCAATGAGCAGTTCTTC. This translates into CATGVTSGPGNEQFF.

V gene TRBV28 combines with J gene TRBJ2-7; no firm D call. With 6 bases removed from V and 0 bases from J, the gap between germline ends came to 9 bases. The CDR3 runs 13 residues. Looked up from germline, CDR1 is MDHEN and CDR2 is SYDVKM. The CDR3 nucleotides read TGTGCCAGCAGGTCTCGCCGCTCCTACGAGCAGTACTTC. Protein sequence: CASRSRRSYEQYF.

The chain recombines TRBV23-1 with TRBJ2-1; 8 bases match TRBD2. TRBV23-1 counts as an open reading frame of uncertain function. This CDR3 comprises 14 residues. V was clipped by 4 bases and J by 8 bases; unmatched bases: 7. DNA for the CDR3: TGCGCCAGCAGTCTTAGCGGGGTCTTCCATGAGCAGTTCTTC. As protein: CASSLSGVFHEQFF.

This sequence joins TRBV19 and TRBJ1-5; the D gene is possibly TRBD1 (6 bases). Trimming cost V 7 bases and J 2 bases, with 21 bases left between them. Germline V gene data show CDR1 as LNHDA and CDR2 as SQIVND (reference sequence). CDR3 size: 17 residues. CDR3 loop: CASTPQGRGLGNQPQHF. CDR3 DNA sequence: TGTGCCAGTACCCCCCAGGGGAGGGGTTTAGGCAATCAGCCCCAGCATTTT.

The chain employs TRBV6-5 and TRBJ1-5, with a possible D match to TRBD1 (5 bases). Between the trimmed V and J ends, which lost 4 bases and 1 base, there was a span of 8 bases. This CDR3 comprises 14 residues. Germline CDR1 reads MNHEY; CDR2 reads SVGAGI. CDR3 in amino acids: CASSSGFSNQPQHF. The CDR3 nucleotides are TGTGCCAGCAGTTCAGGGTTCAGCAATCAGCCCCAGCATTTT.

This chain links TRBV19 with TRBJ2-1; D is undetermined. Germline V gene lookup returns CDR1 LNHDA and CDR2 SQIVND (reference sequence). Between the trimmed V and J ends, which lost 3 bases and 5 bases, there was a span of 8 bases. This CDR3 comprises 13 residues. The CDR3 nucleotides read TGTGCCAGTAGTATTGGCTTCAACAATGAGCAGTTCTTC. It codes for CASSIGFNNEQFF.

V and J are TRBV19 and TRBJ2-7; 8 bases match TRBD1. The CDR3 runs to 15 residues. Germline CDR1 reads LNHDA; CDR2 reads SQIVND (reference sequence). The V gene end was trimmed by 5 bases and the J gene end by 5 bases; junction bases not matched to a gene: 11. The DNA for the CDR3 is TGTGCCAGTAGTTTTCCCGGGGACAGGACCCACGAGCAGTACTTC. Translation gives CASSFPGDRTHEQYF.

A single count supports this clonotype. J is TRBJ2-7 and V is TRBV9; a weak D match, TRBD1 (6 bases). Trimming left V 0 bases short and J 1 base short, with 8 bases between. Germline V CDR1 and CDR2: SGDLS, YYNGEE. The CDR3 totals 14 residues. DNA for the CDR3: TGTGCCAGCAGCGTAGGGACAGTTTCCTACGAGCAGTACTTC. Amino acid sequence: CASSVGTVSYEQYF.

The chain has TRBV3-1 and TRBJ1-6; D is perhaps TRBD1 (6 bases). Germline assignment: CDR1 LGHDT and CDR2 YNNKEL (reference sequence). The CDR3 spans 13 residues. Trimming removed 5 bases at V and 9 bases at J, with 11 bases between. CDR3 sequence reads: CASSTGQRSPLHF. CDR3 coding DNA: TGTGCCAGCAGCACCGGACAGCGTTCACCCCTCCACTTT. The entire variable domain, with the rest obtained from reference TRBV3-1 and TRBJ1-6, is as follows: DTAVSQTPKYLVTQMGNDKSIKCEQNLGHDTMYWYKQDSKKFLKIMFSYNNKELIINETVPNRFSPKSPDKAHLNLHINSLELGDSAVYFCASSTGQRSPLHFGNGTRLTVT.

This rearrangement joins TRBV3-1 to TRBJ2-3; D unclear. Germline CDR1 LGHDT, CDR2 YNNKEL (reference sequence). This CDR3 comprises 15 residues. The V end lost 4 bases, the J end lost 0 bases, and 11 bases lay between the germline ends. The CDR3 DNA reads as TGTGCCAGCAGCCCCCTTGCGGAAAGCACAGATACGCAGTATTTT. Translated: CASSPLAESTDTQYF.

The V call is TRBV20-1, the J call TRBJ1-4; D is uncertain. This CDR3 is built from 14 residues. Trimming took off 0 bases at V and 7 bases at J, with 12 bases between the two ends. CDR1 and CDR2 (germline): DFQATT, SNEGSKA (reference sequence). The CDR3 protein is CSARDEGRSEKLFF. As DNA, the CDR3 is TGCAGTGCTAGAGATGAGGGCAGGAGTGAAAAACTGTTTTTT.

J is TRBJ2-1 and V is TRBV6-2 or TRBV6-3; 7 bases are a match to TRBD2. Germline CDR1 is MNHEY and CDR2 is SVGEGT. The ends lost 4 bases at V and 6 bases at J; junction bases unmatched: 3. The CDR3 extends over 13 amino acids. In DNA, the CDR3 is TGTGCCAGCAGTTTAGCGGGTTTCAATGAGCAGTTCTTC. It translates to CASSLAGFNEQFF.

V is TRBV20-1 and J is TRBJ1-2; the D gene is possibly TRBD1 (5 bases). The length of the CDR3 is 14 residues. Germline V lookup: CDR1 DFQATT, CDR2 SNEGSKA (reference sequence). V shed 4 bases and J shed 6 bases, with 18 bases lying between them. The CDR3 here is CSATVVSGRDGYTF. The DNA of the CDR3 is TGCAGTGCTACGGTTGTGTCTGGCAGGGATGGCTACACCTTC.

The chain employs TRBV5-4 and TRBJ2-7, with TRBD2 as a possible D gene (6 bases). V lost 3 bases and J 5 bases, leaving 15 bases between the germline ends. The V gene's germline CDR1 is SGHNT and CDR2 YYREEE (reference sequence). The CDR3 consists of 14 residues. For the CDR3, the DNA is TGTGCCAGCAGCTCCCCTAGTGGGAGGAACGAGCAGTACTTC. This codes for CASSSPSGRNEQYF.

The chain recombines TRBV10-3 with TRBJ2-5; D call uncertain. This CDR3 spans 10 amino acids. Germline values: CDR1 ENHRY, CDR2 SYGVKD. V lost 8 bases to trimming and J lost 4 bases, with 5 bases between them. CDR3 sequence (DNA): TGTGCCATCGGCGGAGAGACCCAGTACTTC. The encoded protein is CAIGGETQYF.